This TCR beta chain derives from a study of T cell repertoires in cytomegalovirus infection. Study-wide background: The authors relied on CMV epitopes, both recently identified HLA-C-restricted and well-studied HLA-B-restricted. In public TCR beta signatures, there were indications of both CMV infection and matching HLA type.

TCRdb re-called the reads with MiXCR, one entry per CDR3 protein. The table includes roughly 200,000 distinct CDR3 sequences, around 40% detected once. For this clonotype: What it recognizes is unknown. A much larger clone differs by one base, so this may be a read error.

Findings and caveats of the study: CMV-specific HLA-C-restricted TCR beta clonotypes dominated the ex vivo response.

This CDR3 has 15 amino acids. Germline CDR1 SGHTA, CDR2 FQGTGA. J was trimmed by 7 bases and V by 9 bases; bases with no gene match: 9. This clonotype originated in a human donor in good health (CMV status not recorded). Some clones in this sample may be carry-over from other donors' samples. The sample here was CD8+ T cells from cultured PBMCs, taken from culture after CMV antigen stimulation. This chain uses TRBV7-3 with TRBJ2-1, with 13 bases matching TRBD2. This CDR3 is CARSALAGGSNEQFF. As DNA, the CDR3 is TGTGCCAGAAGCGCACTAGCGGGAGGGAGTAATGAGCAGTTCTTC. Full variable domain (remainder filled in from reference TRBV7-3 and TRBJ2-1): GAGVSQTPSNKVTEKGKYVELRCDPISGHTALYWYRQSLGQGPEFLIYFQGTGAADDSGLPNDRFFAVRPEGSVSTLKIQRTERGDSAVYLCARSALAGGSNEQFFGPGTRLTVL.